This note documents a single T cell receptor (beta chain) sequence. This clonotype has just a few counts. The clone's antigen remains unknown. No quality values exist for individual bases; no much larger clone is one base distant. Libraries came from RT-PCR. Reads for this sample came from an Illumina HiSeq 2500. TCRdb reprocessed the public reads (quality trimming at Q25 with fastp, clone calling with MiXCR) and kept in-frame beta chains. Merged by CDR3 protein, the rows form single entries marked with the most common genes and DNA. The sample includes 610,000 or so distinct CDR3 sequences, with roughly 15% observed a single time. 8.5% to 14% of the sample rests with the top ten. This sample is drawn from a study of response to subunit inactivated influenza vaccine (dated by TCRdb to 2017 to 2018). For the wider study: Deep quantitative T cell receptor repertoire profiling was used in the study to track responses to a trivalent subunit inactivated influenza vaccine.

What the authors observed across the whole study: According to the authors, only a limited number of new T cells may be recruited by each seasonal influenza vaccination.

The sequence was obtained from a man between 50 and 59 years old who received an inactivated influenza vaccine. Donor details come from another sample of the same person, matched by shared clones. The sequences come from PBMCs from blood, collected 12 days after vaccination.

In nucleotides, the sequence is TGTGCCAGCAGCTTACGACAGGGCCCTTCCGCGGGAAACACCATATATTTT. It specifies CASSLRQGPSAGNTIYF. The chain is made from TRBV7-9 and TRBJ1-3; 7 junctional bases match TRBD1. V and J are trimmed by 2 bases and 4 bases, and the gene matches miss 11 bases of the junction. Taken from cysteine to phenylalanine, the CDR3 has 17 residues. CDR3 DNA only is kept here, 51 bases in frame from base 1. For CDR1 and CDR2, the germline V gene (reference sequence) lists SEHNR and FQNEAQ.